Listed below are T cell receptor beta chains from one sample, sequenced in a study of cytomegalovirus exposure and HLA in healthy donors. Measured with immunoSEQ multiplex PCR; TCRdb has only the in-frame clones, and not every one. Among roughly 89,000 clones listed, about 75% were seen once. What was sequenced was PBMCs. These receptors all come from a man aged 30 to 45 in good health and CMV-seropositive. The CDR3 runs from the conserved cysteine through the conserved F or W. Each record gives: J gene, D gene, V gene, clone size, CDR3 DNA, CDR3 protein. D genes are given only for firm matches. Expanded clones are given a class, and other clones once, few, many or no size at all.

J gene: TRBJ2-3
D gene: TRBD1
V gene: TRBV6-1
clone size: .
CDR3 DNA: TGTGCCAGCAGGGCCGGGACAGGGATGGATACGCAGTATTTT
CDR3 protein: CASRAGTGMDTQYF

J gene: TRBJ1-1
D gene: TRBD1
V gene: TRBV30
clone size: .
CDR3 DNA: TGTGCCTGGAGCGCAGAAAGGGACAGCTACACTGAAGCTTTCTTT
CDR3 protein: CAWSAERDSYTEAFF

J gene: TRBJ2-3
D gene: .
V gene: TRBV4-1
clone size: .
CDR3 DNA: TGCGCCAGCAGCCTCACTAGGGACACAGATACGCAGTATTTT
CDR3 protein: CASSLTRDTDTQYF

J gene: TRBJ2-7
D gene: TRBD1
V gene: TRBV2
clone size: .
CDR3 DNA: TGTGCCAGCAGTTATCGACAGGGGTTAATTTTCTACGAGCAGTACTTC
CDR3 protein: CASSYRQGLIFYEQYF

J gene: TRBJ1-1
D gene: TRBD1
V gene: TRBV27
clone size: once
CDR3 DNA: TGTGCCAGCAGGGACACAGGGGCGGTTGAAGCTTTCTTT
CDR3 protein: CASRDTGAVEAFF

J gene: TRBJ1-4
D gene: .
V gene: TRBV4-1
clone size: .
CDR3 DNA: TGCGCCAGCAGCCAAACACTAGCTTTAACAACTAATGAAAAACTGTTTTTT
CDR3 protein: CASSQTLALTTNEKLFF

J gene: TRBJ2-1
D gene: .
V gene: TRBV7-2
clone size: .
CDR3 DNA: TGTGCCAGCAGCTCCTATACCTCCAATGAGCAGTTCTTC
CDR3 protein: CASSSYTSNEQFF

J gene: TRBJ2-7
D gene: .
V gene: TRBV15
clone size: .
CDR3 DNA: TGTGCCACCAGCAGAATCTTGGGGGCTACCGAGCAGTACTTC
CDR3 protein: CATSRILGATEQYF

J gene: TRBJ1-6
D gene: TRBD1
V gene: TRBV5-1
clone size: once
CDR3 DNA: TGCGCCAGCAGCACGACAGGGGTTAATTCACCCCTCCACTTT
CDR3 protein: CASSTTGVNSPLHF

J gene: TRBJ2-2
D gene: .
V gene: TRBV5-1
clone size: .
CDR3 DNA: TGCGCCAGCAGCTTGGCCATTGACAGCTTTTTTAACACCGGGGAGCTGTTTTTT
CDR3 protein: CASSLAIDSFFNTGELFF

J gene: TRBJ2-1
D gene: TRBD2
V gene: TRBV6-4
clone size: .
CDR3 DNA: TGTGCCAGCAGTGAAGGCGGAGCGGGGGGGCATGATGAGCAGTTCTTC
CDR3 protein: CASSEGGAGGHDEQFF

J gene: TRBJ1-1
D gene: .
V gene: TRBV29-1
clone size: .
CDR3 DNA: TGCAGCGTCTTCGTCCAGGGCTCCACCCCTGAAGCTTTCTTT
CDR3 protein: CSVFVQGSTPEAFF

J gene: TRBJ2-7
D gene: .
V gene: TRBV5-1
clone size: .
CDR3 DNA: TGCGCCAGCAGCTTGGAAGGTTGGGGCACGACCTACGAGCAGTACTTC
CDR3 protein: CASSLEGWGTTYEQYF

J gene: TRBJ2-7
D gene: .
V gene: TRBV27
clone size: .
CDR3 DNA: TGTGCCAGCAGTTCAGGGAACCACGAGCAGTACTTC
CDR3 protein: CASSSGNHEQYF

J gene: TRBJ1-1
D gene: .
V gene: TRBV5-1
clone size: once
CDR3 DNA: TGCGCCAGCAGCTTGGACAGTGGGGGGTACACTGAAGCTTTCTTT
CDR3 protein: CASSLDSGGYTEAFF

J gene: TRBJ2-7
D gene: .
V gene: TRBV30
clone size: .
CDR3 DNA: TGTGCCTGTACAGCAGGGTTGTACTACGAGCAGTACTTC
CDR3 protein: CACTAGLYYEQYF

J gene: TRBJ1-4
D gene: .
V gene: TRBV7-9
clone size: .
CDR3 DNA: TGTGCCAGCAGCCATCTCATCGGGGCTAATGAAAAACTGTTTTTT
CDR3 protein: CASSHLIGANEKLFF

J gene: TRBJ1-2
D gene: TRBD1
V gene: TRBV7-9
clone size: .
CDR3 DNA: TGTTCCAGCAGCCCGACAGGGTCTGGCTACACCTTC
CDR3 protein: CSSSPTGSGYTF

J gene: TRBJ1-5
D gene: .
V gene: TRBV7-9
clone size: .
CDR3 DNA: TGTGCCAGCAGCGATAGTAGTCAGCCCCAGCATTTT
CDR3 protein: CASSDSSQPQHF

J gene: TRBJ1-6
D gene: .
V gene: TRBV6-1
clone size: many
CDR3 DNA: TGTGCCAGCAGTGACAGGACAGACTCACCCCTCCACTTT
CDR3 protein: CASSDRTDSPLHF

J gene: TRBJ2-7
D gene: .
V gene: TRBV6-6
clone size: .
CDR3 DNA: TGTGCCAGCAGTTACTCTTTGGGGCCCTACGAGCAGTACTTC
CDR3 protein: CASSYSLGPYEQYF

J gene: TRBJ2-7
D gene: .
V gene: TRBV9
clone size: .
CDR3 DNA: TGTGCCAGCAGCGTAGGACGGGGGAGCTGGGTCGAGCAGTACTTC
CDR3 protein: CASSVGRGSWVEQYF

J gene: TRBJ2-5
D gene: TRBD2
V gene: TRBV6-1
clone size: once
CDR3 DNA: TGTGCCAGCACCCCGGGGCTAGCGGAAGAGACCCAGTACTTC
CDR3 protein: CASTPGLAEETQYF

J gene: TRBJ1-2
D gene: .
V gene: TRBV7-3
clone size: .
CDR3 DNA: TGTGCCAGCAGCCCCGGACAGAACTATGGCTACACCTTC
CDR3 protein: CASSPGQNYGYTF

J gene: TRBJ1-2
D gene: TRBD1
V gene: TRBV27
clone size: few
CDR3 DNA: TGTGCCAGCAGTTTATCGATTTCCCAGGGGGCCGGCTATGGCTACACCTTC
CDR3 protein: CASSLSISQGAGYGYTF

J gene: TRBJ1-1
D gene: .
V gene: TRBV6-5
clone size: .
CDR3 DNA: TGTGCCAGCAGTACACCCGCTCAGGGGCGGCAACAAGCTTTCTTT
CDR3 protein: CASSTPAQGRQQAFF

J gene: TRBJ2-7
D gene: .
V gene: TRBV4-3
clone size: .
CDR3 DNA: TGCGCCAGCAGCCAGGACCACAGGAAACCCTACGAGCAGTACTTC
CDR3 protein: CASSQDHRKPYEQYF

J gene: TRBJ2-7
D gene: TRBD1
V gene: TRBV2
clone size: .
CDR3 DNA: TGTGCCAGCAGGTCAGGGGGCCCCTACGAGCAGTACTTC
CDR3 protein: CASRSGGPYEQYF

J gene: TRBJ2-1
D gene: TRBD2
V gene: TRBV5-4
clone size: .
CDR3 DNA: TGTGCCAGCAGCTCAGGGACTAGCTACTACAATGAGCAGTTCTTC
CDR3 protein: CASSSGTSYYNEQFF

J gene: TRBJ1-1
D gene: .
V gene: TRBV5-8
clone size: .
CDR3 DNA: TGTGCCAGCAGCTTTTCGGGTTTCACTGAAGCTTTCTTT
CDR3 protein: CASSFSGFTEAFF

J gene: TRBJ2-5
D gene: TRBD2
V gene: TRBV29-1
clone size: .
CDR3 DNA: TGCAGCGTTGAAGAGGTGCGGGGGGGCCAAGAGACCCAGTACTTC
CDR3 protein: CSVEEVRGGQETQYF

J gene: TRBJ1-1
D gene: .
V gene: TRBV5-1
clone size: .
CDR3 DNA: TGCGCCAGCAGTACGGGGAGGACTGAAGCTTTCTTT
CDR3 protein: CASSTGRTEAFF

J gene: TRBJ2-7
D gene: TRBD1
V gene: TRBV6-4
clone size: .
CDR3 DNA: TGTGCCAGCAGCCGGACAGGGGGAAGTGGCGAGCAGTACTTC
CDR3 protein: CASSRTGGSGEQYF

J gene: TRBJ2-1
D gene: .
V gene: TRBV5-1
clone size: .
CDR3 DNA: TGCGCCAGCAGCTTGCTGGCAGGGGCCTTGAGTGAGCAGTTCTTC
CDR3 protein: CASSLLAGALSEQFF

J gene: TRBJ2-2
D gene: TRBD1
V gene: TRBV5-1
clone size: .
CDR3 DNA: TGCGCCAGCAGCCCTGACAGGGGGTACACCGGGGAGCTGTTTTTT
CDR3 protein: CASSPDRGYTGELFF

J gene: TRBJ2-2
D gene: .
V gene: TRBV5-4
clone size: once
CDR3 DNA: TGTGCCAGCAGCTCTGGTTCAGGGGATGGCACCGGGGAGCTGTTTTTT
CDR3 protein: CASSSGSGDGTGELFF

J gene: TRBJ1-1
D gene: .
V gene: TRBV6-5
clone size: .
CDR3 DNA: TGTGCCAGCAGTCCCTCTGTACTACTAAACACTGAAGCTTTCTTT
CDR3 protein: CASSPSVLLNTEAFF

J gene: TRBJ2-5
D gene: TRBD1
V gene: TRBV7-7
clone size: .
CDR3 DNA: TGTGCTAGCAGCCTTACAGGGGCCCTCCAAGAGACCCAGTACTTC
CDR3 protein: CASSLTGALQETQYF

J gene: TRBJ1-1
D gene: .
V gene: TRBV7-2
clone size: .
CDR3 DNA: TGTGCCAGCAGCCCTTATCTGAACACTGAAGCTTTCTTT
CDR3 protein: CASSPYLNTEAFF

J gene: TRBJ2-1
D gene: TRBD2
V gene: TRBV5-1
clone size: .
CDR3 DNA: TGCGCCAGCAGCCCTAGCGGACCCTACAATGAGCAGTTCTTC
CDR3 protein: CASSPSGPYNEQFF

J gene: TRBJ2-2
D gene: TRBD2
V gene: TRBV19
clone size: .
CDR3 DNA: TGTGCCAGTAGGACTAGCGGGGGATCTTCCGGGGAGCTGTTTTTT
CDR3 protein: CASRTSGGSSGELFF

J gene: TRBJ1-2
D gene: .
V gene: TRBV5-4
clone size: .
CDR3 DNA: TGTGCCAGCACCCTGGAGGGCCAACGAGGCCCCTATGGCTACACCTTC
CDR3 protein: CASTLEGQRGPYGYTF

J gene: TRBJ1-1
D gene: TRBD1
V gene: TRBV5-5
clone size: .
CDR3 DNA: TGTGCCAGCAGCCAATACACGACAGGGTCCGGGCCCACTGAAGCTTTCTTT
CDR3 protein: CASSQYTTGSGPTEAFF

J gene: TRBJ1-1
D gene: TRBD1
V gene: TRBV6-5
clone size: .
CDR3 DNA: TGTGCCAGCAGTCACAGGGGACGGGAGGGCACTGAAGCTTTCTTT
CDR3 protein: CASSHRGREGTEAFF

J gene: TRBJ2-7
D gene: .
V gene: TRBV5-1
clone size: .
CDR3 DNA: TGCGCCAGCAGCTCTACCAGGGGCCAGAACGAGCAGTACTTC
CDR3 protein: CASSSTRGQNEQYF